This T cell receptor (beta chain) was recovered during a study of blood T cell repertoires in COVID-19. Study background: From the United States, Italy and Spain came samples of acute and convalescent COVID-19. PBMCs, B-cell-depleted T cells, or T cells were the source of the cDNA or gDNA that made up the material.

The study assigned cohorts using participant-reported clinical history. This CDR3 comprises 21 residues. Unmatched junction bases numbered 15, after V lost 2 bases and J lost 6 bases. Germline V gene data show CDR1 as MRHNA and CDR2 as SNTAGT. In the authors' workflow: Estimates of nucleated cell counts were drawn from the amplification of reference gene primers. Using immunoSEQ multiplex PCR, the repertoire was profiled, and TCRdb retains in-frame clones only, with some absent. That table is the source of V, J and clone size, and D and trimming were worked out from the DNA. This table holds some 270,000 clones, about 80% found once.

This TCR came from a man in his fifties or sixties who had recovered from COVID-19. The chain links TRBV6-4 to TRBJ2-2; 16 bases are shared with TRBD2. Sequencing used PBMCs or T cells enriched from blood (not recorded which). CDR3 sequence reads: CASSDGTGTSGRAYRAGELFF. In DNA, the CDR3 is TGTGCCAGCAGTGACGGTACCGGGACTAGCGGGAGGGCCTATCGGGCCGGGGAGCTGTTTTTT.